The 24 T cell receptor beta chains reported below all come from one sample, sequenced in a study of T cell changes during pregnancy in multiple sclerosis. The repertoire was sequenced with immunoSEQ multiplex PCR; TCRdb's copy has only in-frame clones and lacks some. This table has 27,000 or so clones, approximately 91% appearing once. The material was CD8+ T cells from peripheral blood mononuclear cells, obtained in the second trimester of pregnancy. All receptors come from a female donor with multiple sclerosis, enrolled in a pregnancy study.

J is TRBJ1-1 and V is TRBV27; D ambiguous. Between the trimmed V and J ends, which lost 2 bases and 1 base, there was a span of 8 bases. Germline CDR1 MNHEY, CDR2 SMNVEV (reference sequence). CDR3 length equals 14 residues. For the CDR3, the DNA is TGTGCCAGCAGTTTACGGGGTGCGAACACTGAAGCTTTCTTT. Amino acid sequence: CASSLRGANTEAFF.

The chain joins TRBV29-1 to TRBJ1-1; D perhaps matches TRBD1 (5 bases). V lost 6 bases, J lost 1 base, and 15 bases lay in between. Germline V lookup: CDR1 SQVTM, CDR2 ANQGSEA. The CDR3 length is 14 residues. DNA for the CDR3: TGCAGCGTAGATACCGGGACTGAGAACACTGAAGCTTTCTTT. Residues: CSVDTGTENTEAFF.

The chain joins TRBV4-1 to TRBJ2-5, with D possibly matching TRBD2 (6 bases). The CDR3 spans 17 residues. CDR1 MGHRA and CDR2 YSYEKL come from the germline V gene. The germline V and J ends were trimmed by 2 bases and 5 bases, with 21 bases remaining between them. In nucleotides, the CDR3 is TGCGCCAGCAGCCAAATCGCCCCGACTAGTGGGACGGAGACCCAGTACTTC. Its translation: CASSQIAPTSGTETQYF.

The chain combines TRBV27 with TRBJ1-2, with 7 bases fitting TRBD1. The CDR3 runs 16 residues. J gave up 8 bases and V 2 bases, and 14 bases lay outside the gene matches. From germline, CDR1 is MNHEY and CDR2 SMNVEV (reference sequence). CDR3: CASSLGGGLFNSGYTF. CDR3 nucleotides: TGTGCCAGCAGTTTAGGAGGGGGCTTATTTAATTCGGGCTACACCTTC.

The chain uses TRBV5-6 and TRBJ2-7; D is perhaps TRBD2 (6 bases). Germline assignment: CDR1 SGHDT and CDR2 YYEEEE. The CDR3 spans 16 residues. Trimming pared 3 bases from V and 7 bases from J, leaving 23 bases between. In DNA, the CDR3 is TGTGCCAGCAGCTCCCAACTTTGGGGCCAGAGCGGGGAGCAGTACTTC. Translation: CASSSQLWGQSGEQYF.

The sample holds many counts of this clone. The chain's CDR3 is CASSLYETQYF. The CDR3 coding sequence is TGCGCCAGCAGCTTGTATGAGACCCAGTACTTC. The chain uses TRBV5-1 and TRBJ2-5; D not resolved. From germline, CDR1 is SGHRS and CDR2 YFSETQ. The CDR3 is 11 amino acids. With 1 base removed from V and 5 bases from J, the gap between germline ends came to 3 bases.

There are a few counts of this clone. This chain links TRBV4-2 with TRBJ2-7; D unclear. V lost 0 bases to trimming and J lost 0 bases, with 9 bases between them. CDR1 and CDR2 (germline): LGHNA, YNFKEQ. The CDR3 is 15 residues long. The CDR3 DNA sequence: TGTGCCAGCAGCCAAGAAACCGGGTCCTCCTACGAGCAGTACTTC. It specifies CASSQETGSSYEQYF.

The chain recombines TRBV27 with TRBJ2-2, with TRBD1 matching over 8 bases. J was trimmed by 6 bases and V by 11 bases; bases with no gene match: 5. There are 12 residues in the CDR3. Germline V gene lookup returns CDR1 MNHEY and CDR2 SMNVEV (reference sequence). Here the CDR3 DNA reads TGTGCCGCGGGGACAGGCCCCGGGGAGCTGTTTTTT. Residues: CAAGTGPGELFF.

This chain links TRBV19 with TRBJ1-1, with D uncertain. Trimming pared 7 bases from V and 0 bases from J, leaving 9 bases between. The CDR3 consists of 13 residues. Germline CDR1 LNHDA, CDR2 SQIVND (reference sequence). The CDR3 DNA reads as TGTGCCAGTATTGGAGCCATGAACACTGAAGCTTTCTTT. Translated, it gives CASIGAMNTEAFF.

The V gene is TRBV30, the J gene TRBJ1-1, with TRBD1 identical over 8 bases. CDR1 is GTSNPN and CDR2 is SVGIG in the germline V gene (reference sequence). V was pared by 6 bases and J by 0 bases, with 6 bases of the junction left unmatched. The CDR3 covers 14 residues. This chain's CDR3 is CACHRQGLNTEAFF. Here the CDR3 DNA reads TGTGCCTGTCATAGACAGGGGCTGAACACTGAAGCTTTCTTT.

The chain has TRBV4-3 and TRBJ2-1; TRBD2 is a possible D gene (6 bases). Per the germline V gene, CDR1 is LGHNA and CDR2 is YSLEER. The germline V and J ends were trimmed by 4 bases and 3 bases, with 10 bases remaining between them. The CDR3 is 14 amino acids. The CDR3 region is CASSPGGYYNEQFF. The CDR3 DNA follows: TGCGCCAGCAGCCCCGGGGGTTACTACAATGAGCAGTTCTTC.

This rearrangement joins TRBV7-3 to TRBJ2-7; 7 bases match TRBD1. The V segment lost 4 bases and the J segment 1 base; nucleotides outside the gene matches: 7. This CDR3 comprises 15 residues. The germline V gene has CDR1 SGHTA and CDR2 FQGTGA. Written as DNA, the CDR3 is TGTGCCAGCAGCTGGACAGGAGACAATTCCTACGAGCAGTACTTC. It codes for CASSWTGDNSYEQYF.

The CDR3 sequence: CASTPPAGPTYEQYF. CDR3 coding DNA: TGTGCCAGCACCCCCCCCGCAGGGCCCACCTACGAGCAGTACTTC. This sequence joins TRBV2 and TRBJ2-7; maybe TRBD1 (5 bases). With 7 bases removed from V and 2 bases from J, the gap between germline ends came to 18 bases. CDR3 length: 15 amino acids. Germline values: CDR1 SNHLY, CDR2 FYNNEI.

The rearrangement links TRBV10-2 to TRBJ1-1; D unclear. The CDR3 runs to 16 residues. CDR1 and CDR2 (germline): WSHSY, SAAADI. V gave up 3 bases and J gave up 2 bases, with 16 bases separating them. Here the CDR3 DNA reads TGCGCCAGCAGTGACCCTGGCTTGTTAAAAAACACTGAAGCTTTCTTT. Protein: CASSDPGLLKNTEAFF.

This rearrangement joins TRBV29-1 to TRBJ2-7; D remains ambiguous. This CDR3 is 13 amino acids long. Per the germline V gene, CDR1 is SQVTM and CDR2 is ANQGSEA. The V end lost 0 bases, the J end lost 0 bases, and 6 bases lay between the germline ends. CDR3 region: CSVEDEVSYEQYF. The CDR3 region has the DNA TGCAGCGTTGAAGATGAGGTCTCCTACGAGCAGTACTTC.

V is TRBV11-3 and J is TRBJ2-2; weak D call: TRBD1 (6 bases). This CDR3 has 15 residues. From germline, CDR1 is SGHNT and CDR2 YENEEA. Between the trimmed V and J ends, which lost 5 bases and 3 bases, there was a span of 13 bases. The CDR3 bases are TGTGCCAGCAGCGCGGACAGCAGTGACACCGGGGAGCTGTTTTTT. Its translation is CASSADSSDTGELFF.

V is TRBV5-1 and J is TRBJ2-5; D gene ambiguous. V lost 0 bases to trimming and J lost 5 bases, with 11 bases between them. CDR1 is SGHRS, CDR2 YFSETQ, per germline. CDR3 size: 14 residues. For the CDR3, the DNA is TGCGCCAGCAGCTTGGTCCCGAACTGGGAGACCCAGTACTTC. Protein product: CASSLVPNWETQYF.

The chain uses TRBV30 and TRBJ2-3; tentative D call: TRBD1 (6 bases). This CDR3 comprises 16 residues. Germline-derived CDR1 and CDR2 are GTSNPN and SVGIG (reference sequence). V dropped 5 bases and J dropped 3 bases, with 21 bases sitting between them. The CDR3: CAWGGLDGTATDTQYF. In DNA form, the CDR3 reads TGTGCCTGGGGGGGCTTAGACGGGACGGCTACAGATACGCAGTATTTT.

This rearrangement joins TRBV7-3 to TRBJ2-2; TRBD2 is a possible D gene (6 bases). V gave up 3 bases and J gave up 4 bases, with 18 bases separating them. CDR3 length: 17 residues. The germline gives CDR1 SGHTA, CDR2 FQGTGA. Here the CDR3 DNA reads TGTGCCAGCAGCTTGACCCTGACTAGTTTCTCCACCGGGGAGCTGTTTTTT. This sequence encodes CASSLTLTSFSTGELFF.

V and J are TRBV2 and TRBJ2-3; 10 nucleotides agree with TRBD2. The CDR3 consists of 16 residues. CDR1 is SNHLY, CDR2 FYNNEI, per germline. J was trimmed by 2 bases and V by 4 bases; bases with no gene match: 6. Here the CDR3 reads CASSGSLAGDTDTQYF. For the CDR3, the DNA is TGTGCCAGCAGTGGTAGTCTAGCGGGGGACACAGATACGCAGTATTTT.

This chain connects TRBV19 to TRBJ2-6, with D possibly matching TRBD2 (5 bases). The CDR3 runs 17 residues. CDR1 and CDR2 from the germline V gene are LNHDA and SQIVND (reference sequence). V lost 5 bases and J 0 bases, leaving 14 bases between the germline ends. CDR3 sequence (DNA): TGTGCCAGTAGTTTTGATTGGGAGATCTCTGGGGCCAACGTCCTGACTTTC. The encoded protein is CASSFDWEISGANVLTF.

V usage is TRBV19 and J usage is TRBJ1-3, with a possible D match to TRBD1 (6 bases). The germline CDR1 and CDR2 sequences are LNHDA and SQIVND (reference sequence). The CDR3 loop spans 16 amino acids. V lost 5 bases, J lost 0 bases, and 14 bases lay in between. The CDR3 nucleotides are TGTGCCAGTAGTCCCCGACAGGCAACCTCTGGAAACACCATATATTTT. Amino acid sequence: CASSPRQATSGNTIYF. Full variable domain (remainder filled in from reference TRBV19 and TRBJ1-3): DGGITQSPKYLFRKEGQNVTLSCEQNLNHDAMYWYRQDPGQGLRLIYYSQIVNDFQKGDIAEGYSVSREKKESFPLTVTSAQKNPTAFYLCASSPRQATSGNTIYFGEGSWLTVV.

CDR3 DNA sequence: TGTGCCTGGAGCCAGGGGCCTTTCAATTCACCCCTCCACTTT. This codes for CAWSQGPFNSPLHF. The chain employs TRBV30 and TRBJ1-6, with D perhaps matching TRBD1 (6 bases). The V gene's germline CDR1 is GTSNPN and CDR2 SVGIG (reference sequence). V was pared by 3 bases and J by 7 bases, with 13 bases between. The CDR3 covers 14 residues.

The chain has TRBV5-5 and TRBJ1-1, with a possible D match to TRBD1 (5 bases). Germline V lookup: CDR1 SGHKS, CDR2 YYEKEE (reference sequence). The CDR3 consists of 12 residues. V dropped 2 bases and J dropped 7 bases, with 9 bases sitting between them. In DNA form, the CDR3 reads TGTGCCAGCAGCTTCCCCCAGGGTGAAGCTTTCTTT. Amino acids: CASSFPQGEAFF.